Shown below are 17 T cell receptor beta chains from a single sample sequenced in a study of blood T cell repertoires in COVID-19. Produced via immunoSEQ multiplex PCR; TCRdb's table is partial and in-frame only. The data contain 280,000 or so clones, around four fifths of them singletons. Sequenced material: peripheral blood. These receptor sequences come from a woman in her forties or fifties who had recovered from COVID-19.

CDR3 in DNA: TGTGCCAGCAGCCCTCCCTCAGATGAAAAACTGTTTTTT. Protein sequence: CASSPPSDEKLFF. The V gene is TRBV7-9, the J gene TRBJ1-4; D not resolved. CDR1 SEHNR and CDR2 FQNEAQ come from the germline V gene (reference sequence). V lost 5 bases and J 6 bases, leaving 10 bases between the germline ends. CDR3 size: 13 residues.

This clone was seen a handful of times. The chain couples TRBV28 to TRBJ1-3; 7 bases match TRBD1. The CDR3 runs to 16 residues. V dropped 1 base and J dropped 0; count of bases not matched to a gene: 3. Germline V gene lookup returns CDR1 MDHEN and CDR2 SYDVKM. The CDR3 region is CASSLSGQISGNTIYF. For the CDR3, the DNA is TGTGCCAGCAGTTTATCGGGACAGATCTCTGGAAACACCATATATTTT.

The chain employs TRBV29-1 and TRBJ2-1, with 14 bases matching TRBD2. Germline CDR1 SQVTM, CDR2 ANQGSEA. The ends lost 6 bases at V and 14 bases at J; junction bases unmatched: 6. The CDR3 sequence is 12 residues long. CDR3 sequence: CSVGLAGDQKFF. In DNA form, the CDR3 reads TGCAGCGTGGGACTAGCGGGAGACCAAAAGTTCTTC.

This clone has a single count. The chain carries TRBV6-6 and TRBJ1-3; 7 bases fit TRBD1. V gave up 3 bases and J gave up 4 bases; unmatched junction bases: 9. Germline V CDR1 and CDR2: MNHNY, SVGAGI (reference sequence). The CDR3 has 16 residues. The CDR3 sequence: CASSYHPETGGNTIYF. CDR3 coding DNA: TGTGCCAGCAGTTATCACCCCGAGACAGGGGGAAACACCATATATTTT.

This chain connects TRBV10-3 to TRBJ2-5, with D tentatively TRBD1 (6 bases). The CDR3 extends over 17 amino acids. The V end lost 0 bases, the J end lost 0 bases, and 14 bases lay between the germline ends. Germline V CDR1 and CDR2: ENHRY, SYGVKD. The CDR3: CAISESRGRGYQETQYF. CDR3 coding DNA: TGTGCCATCAGTGAGTCGAGAGGTAGGGGGTACCAAGAGACCCAGTACTTC.

The chain couples TRBV7-9 to TRBJ1-5; TRBD1 is a possible D gene (5 bases). Germline V gives CDR1 SEHNR, CDR2 FQNEAQ (reference sequence). V was trimmed by 6 bases and J by 5 bases, leaving 17 bases between them. CDR3 size: 15 residues. This chain's CDR3 is CASRSDRGWDQPQHF. CDR3 bases: TGTGCCAGCAGATCTGATAGGGGTTGGGATCAGCCCCAGCATTTT.

V usage is TRBV12-3 or TRBV12-4 and J usage is TRBJ2-5; 7 positions agree with TRBD2. Trimming removed 10 bases from V and 4 bases from J; junction bases left unmatched: 9. The CDR3 is made up of 13 amino acids. The CDR3: CATNSGPSETQYF. The CDR3 DNA reads TGTGCCACCAATAGCGGGCCCTCAGAGACCCAGTACTTC.

This clone appeared once. V usage is TRBV28 and J usage is TRBJ2-4, with D maybe TRBD2 (6 bases). Trimming left V 6 bases short and J 8 bases short, with 20 bases between. The CDR3 covers 15 residues. From germline, CDR1 is MDHEN and CDR2 SYDVKM. As DNA, the CDR3 is TGTGCCAGCAGCCGATCTGATCGCGGGGTGGACATTCAGTACTTC. The encoded protein is CASSRSDRGVDIQYF. Together with reference TRBV28 and TRBJ2-4, the CDR3 gives the full variable domain: DVKVTQSSRYLVKRTGEKVFLECVQDMDHENMFWYRQDPGLGLRLIYFSYDVKMKEKGDIPEGYSVSREKKERFSLILESASTNQTSMYLCASSRSDRGVDIQYFGAGTRLSVL.

The chain has TRBV27 and TRBJ2-1; 9 bases match TRBD1. The CDR3 has 16 amino acids. Unmatched junction bases numbered 8, after V lost 0 bases and J lost 8 bases. Germline loops: CDR1 MNHEY, CDR2 SMNVEV (reference sequence). The CDR3 bases are TGTGCCAGCAGTTTATCGCCATGGACAGGGGTCGATGAGCAGTTCTTC. It encodes CASSLSPWTGVDEQFF.

V is TRBV5-4 and J is TRBJ1-1; D is unclear. Germline CDR1 reads SGHNT; CDR2 reads YYREEE (reference sequence). The germline V and J ends were trimmed by 0 bases and 0 bases, with 9 bases remaining between them. The CDR3 loop spans 15 amino acids. DNA of the CDR3: TGTGCCAGCAGCTTGGAGCGGACTGTGAACACTGAAGCTTTCTTT. Translation gives CASSLERTVNTEAFF.

This clone was counted a single time. The chain carries TRBV11-3 and TRBJ2-1; a possible D gene is TRBD1 (5 bases). This CDR3 has 14 amino acids. The V gene lost 3 bases and the J gene lost 2 bases, with 8 bases spanning the gap. The germline V gene has CDR1 SGHNT and CDR2 YENEEA. CDR3 loop: CASSFSRAYNEQFF. The CDR3 region has the DNA TGTGCCAGCAGCTTTTCCAGGGCCTACAATGAGCAGTTCTTC.

This clone occurred a few times. This chain links TRBV9 with TRBJ1-2; 8 nucleotides match TRBD1. The CDR3 runs 13 residues. The ends lost 4 bases at V and 8 bases at J; junction bases unmatched: 7. Germline loops: CDR1 SGDLS, CDR2 YYNGEE. The CDR3: CASSLDRGGGYTF. The CDR3 DNA reads TGTGCCAGCAGCCTAGACAGGGGCGGGGGCTACACCTTC.

V and J are TRBV19 and TRBJ2-2, with 14 bases identical to TRBD2. With 5 bases clipped from V and 5 bases from J, the junction kept 4 bases outside the gene matches. This CDR3 is built from 16 residues. Germline assignment: CDR1 LNHDA and CDR2 SQIVND (reference sequence). The CDR3 bases are TGTGCCAGTAGTCCAAGGACTAGCGGGAGGACCGGGGAGCTGTTTTTT. Its translation: CASSPRTSGRTGELFF.

This chain uses TRBV7-2 with TRBJ2-5; TRBD2 aligns across 14 bases. Trimming removed 2 bases from V and 5 bases from J; junction bases left unmatched: 1. CDR3 length: 15 residues. Germline assignment: CDR1 SGHTA and CDR2 FQGNSA. CDR3 sequence (DNA): TGTGCCAGCAGCTTACGACTAGCGGGGGGGGAGACCCAGTACTTC. Amino acid sequence: CASSLRLAGGETQYF.

The CDR3 region is CASSGHRGYEQYF. CDR3 nucleotides: TGTGCCAGCAGCGGTCACAGGGGGTACGAGCAGTACTTC. The chain couples TRBV9 to TRBJ2-7; 8 bases fit TRBD1. The CDR3 totals 13 residues. V trimming: 3 bases; J trimming: 4 bases; junction bases outside the gene matches: 3. Looked up from germline, CDR1 is SGDLS and CDR2 is YYNGEE.

This sequence joins TRBV7-8 and TRBJ2-3, with 8 bases fitting TRBD2. Looked up from germline, CDR1 is SGHVS and CDR2 is FQNEAQ. V was clipped by 7 bases and J by 5 bases; unmatched bases: 11. The CDR3 has 15 residues. Written as DNA, the CDR3 is TGTGCCAGCAACTACTTGGGACTAGTACAAGATACGCAGTATTTT. Translated: CASNYLGLVQDTQYF. Drawing the rest from reference TRBV7-8 and TRBJ2-3, the complete variable domain is GAGVSQSPRYKVAKRGQDVALRCDPISGHVSLFWYQQALGQGPEFLTYFQNEAQLDKSGLPSDRFFAERPEGSVSTLKIQRTQQEDSAVYLCASNYLGLVQDTQYFGPGTRLTVL.

This chain connects TRBV30 to TRBJ2-4, with 7 nucleotides matching TRBD1. V trimming: 0 bases; J trimming: 8 bases; junction bases outside the gene matches: 4. Germline lookup yields CDR1 GTSNPN and CDR2 SVGIG (reference sequence). The CDR3 covers 13 residues. The DNA of the CDR3 is TGTGCCTGGAGTGTAGGGGGCGCGGACATTCAGTACTTC. This encodes CAWSVGGADIQYF.